This is a list of T cell receptor beta chains from one sample in a study of radiation and T cells in renal cell carcinoma. The repertoire was sequenced with immunoSEQ multiplex PCR; TCRdb's copy has only in-frame clones and lacks some. The data contain around 94,000 clones, around four fifths of them singletons. Here the sequenced sample was blood, taken from a patient whose treatment included radiotherapy and nephrectomy. These receptor sequences come from a man in his forties or fifties with renal cell carcinoma. Both conserved end residues are part of each CDR3. The order of the fields is clone size, V gene, J gene, CDR3 length, CDR3 protein. Expanded clones get a size class; other rows say once, few or many, or leave the size out.

NA,TRBV28,TRBJ1-1,16,CASSAGGGPPNTEAFF
NA,TRBV15,TRBJ1-1,15,CATSRRLDRGTEAFF
NA,TRBV6-1,TRBJ1-1,15,CASSQNTDSWTEAFF
once,TRBV6-4,TRBJ2-1,14,CASSAAGGINEQFF
NA,TRBV19,TRBJ2-7,16,CASSNVIAGGSYEQYF
NA,TRBV9,TRBJ2-1,14,CASSVGTGVFEQFF
few,TRBV5-1,TRBJ1-1,16,CASRVTGGLAGTEAFF
NA,TRBV5-4,TRBJ2-7,16,CASSLGPEGLTYEQYF
once,TRBV10-3,TRBJ1-6,13,CAISESEGSPLHF
NA,TRBV6-5,TRBJ1-2,15,CASSYEGTGVYGYTF
once,TRBV7-7,TRBJ2-3,16,CASSPVAGGITDTQYF
NA,TRBV14,TRBJ2-7,13,CASSQRDSYEQYF
few,TRBV7-2,TRBJ1-6,15,CASSFQGLGNSPLHF
NA,TRBV5-1,TRBJ2-1,14,CASSRAGGSDEQFF
NA,TRBV6-5,TRBJ2-7,14,CASSYDPGSYEQYF
NA,TRBV5-1,TRBJ1-4,16,CASQQGVMATNEKLFF
NA,TRBV5-4,TRBJ2-1,11,CASILNNEQFF
NA,TRBV9,TRBJ2-2,15,CASSVMGGVAGELFF
NA,TRBV5-1,TRBJ1-6,13,CASRGSINSPLHF
NA,TRBV10-1,TRBJ1-4,19,CASSRSETGRISTNEKLFF
NA,TRBV30,TRBJ1-6,12,CAWSSPDSPLHF
NA,TRBV28,TRBJ1-2,13,CASTIQGGYGYTF
NA,TRBV10-1,TRBJ2-1,14,CASSDREGYNEQFF
NA,TRBV6-1,TRBJ2-6,15,CASSEQATGANVLTF
NA,TRBV7-8,TRBJ1-1,17,CASSLAGRTGLNTEAFF